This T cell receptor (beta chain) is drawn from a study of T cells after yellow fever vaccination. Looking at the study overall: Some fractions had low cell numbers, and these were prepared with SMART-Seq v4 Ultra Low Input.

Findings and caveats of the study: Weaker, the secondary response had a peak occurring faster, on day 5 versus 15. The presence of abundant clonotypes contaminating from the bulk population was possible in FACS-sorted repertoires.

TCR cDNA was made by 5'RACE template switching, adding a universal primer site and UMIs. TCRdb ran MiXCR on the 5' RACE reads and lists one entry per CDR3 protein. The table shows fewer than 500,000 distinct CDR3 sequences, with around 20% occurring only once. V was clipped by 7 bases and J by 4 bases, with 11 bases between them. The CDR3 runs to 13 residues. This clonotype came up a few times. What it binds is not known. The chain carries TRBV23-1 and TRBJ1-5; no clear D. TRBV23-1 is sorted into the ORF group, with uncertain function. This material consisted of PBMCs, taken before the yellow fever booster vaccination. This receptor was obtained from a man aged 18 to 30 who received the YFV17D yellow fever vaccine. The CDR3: CASIRTANQPQHF. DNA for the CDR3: TGCGCCAGCATACGAACAGCAAATCAGCCCCAGCATTTT.